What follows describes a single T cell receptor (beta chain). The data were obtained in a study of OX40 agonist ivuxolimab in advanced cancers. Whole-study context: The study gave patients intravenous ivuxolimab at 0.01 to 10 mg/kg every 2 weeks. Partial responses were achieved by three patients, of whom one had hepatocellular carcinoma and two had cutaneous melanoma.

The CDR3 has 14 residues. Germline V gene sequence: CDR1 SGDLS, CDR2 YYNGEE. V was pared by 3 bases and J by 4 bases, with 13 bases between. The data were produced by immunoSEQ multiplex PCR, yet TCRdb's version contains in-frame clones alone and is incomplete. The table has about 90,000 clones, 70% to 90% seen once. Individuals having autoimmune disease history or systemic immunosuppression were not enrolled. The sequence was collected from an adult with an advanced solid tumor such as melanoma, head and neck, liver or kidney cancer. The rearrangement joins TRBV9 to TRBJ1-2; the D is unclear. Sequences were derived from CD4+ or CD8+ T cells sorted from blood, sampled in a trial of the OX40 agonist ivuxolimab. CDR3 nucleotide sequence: TGTGCCAGCAGCGGCGGAGGGTCTGGCTATGGCTACACCTTC. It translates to CASSGGGSGYGYTF.